The 31 T cell receptor beta chains listed next were all sequenced from one sample in a study of T cell clusters in autoimmune cytopenias. One tube held mixed TRB-A and TRB-B primer pools for touch-down PCR. TCRdb reanalyzed the multiplex PCR reads and collapses them to one entry per CDR3 protein, without DNA. The sample spans several hundred distinct CDR3 sequences; the ten largest clones claim around two fifths. Each sample's input was roughly 250 ng genomic DNA, roughly 38,000 genome equivalents. These same data were also listed under a study on T cell repertoires in aging, cancer and after chemotherapy.

Sequencing was performed on peripheral blood. These TCRs come from a human donor in good health.

This chain links TRBV7-6 with TRBJ2-1; TCRdb's D gene call, TRBD2, goes unchecked for lack of DNA. Germline values: CDR1 SGHVS, CDR2 FNYEAQ. The CDR3 loop spans 15 amino acids. CDR3 sequence: CASSPGTGTYNEQFF. Full variable domain (rest looked up from reference TRBV7-6 and TRBJ2-1): GAGVSQSPRYKVTKRGQDVALRCDPISGHVSLYWYRQALGQGPEFLTYFNYEAQQDKSGLPNDRFSAERPEGSISTLTIQRTEQRDSAMYRCASSPGTGTYNEQFFGPGTRLTVL.

This clonotype registers medium-sized by frequency. V usage is TRBV5-1 and J usage is TRBJ1-1; TCRdb calls TRBD1, which cannot be checked without DNA. The CDR3 has 12 residues. The germline V gene encodes CDR1 SGHRS and CDR2 YFSETQ. The CDR3 loop is CASSEPRGEAFF.

The chain links TRBV6-5 to TRBJ1-1; TCRdb selects TRBD1, and the lack of DNA leaves this call unchecked. CDR3 length: 14 residues. Germline lookup yields CDR1 MNHEY and CDR2 SVGAGI. The CDR3 protein is CASSYDHGRTEAFF.

The CDR3 is CASSGQGDGYTF. The chain has TRBV18 and TRBJ1-2; the D call from TCRdb, TRBD1, cannot be confirmed without DNA. CDR1 KGHSH and CDR2 LQKENI come from the germline V gene. This CDR3 has 12 amino acids.

This clonotype ranks as hyperexpanded (1% or more) in terms of frequency. V is TRBV19 and J is TRBJ2-1; TCRdb returns TRBD2, unconfirmable since there is no DNA. From germline, CDR1 is LNHDA and CDR2 SQIVND (reference sequence). The CDR3 is 16 residues long. CDR3 loop: CASSISGGDSYNEQFF. Filled out from reference TRBV19 and TRBJ2-1, the complete variable domain reads DGGITQSPKYLFRKEGQNVTLSCEQNLNHDAMYWYRQDPGQGLRLIYYSQIVNDFQKGDIAEGYSVSREKKESFPLTVTSAQKNPTAFYLCASSISGGDSYNEQFFGPGTRLTVL.

The CDR3 spells CASTPRTSGSTVSYEQYF. V usage is TRBV19 and J usage is TRBJ2-7; TCRdb calls TRBD2, which cannot be checked without DNA. The CDR3 loop spans 18 amino acids. CDR1 and CDR2 (germline): LNHDA, SQIVND (reference sequence).

The chain uses TRBV7-2 and TRBJ2-7. The V gene's germline CDR1 is SGHTA and CDR2 FQGNSA. CDR3 length: 13 residues. The CDR3 reads CASSLGTPLEQYF.

Frequency places this clonotype as hyperexpanded (1% or more). V is TRBV19 and J is TRBJ2-5. The germline gives CDR1 LNHDA, CDR2 SQIVND (reference sequence). The CDR3 is made up of 12 amino acids. CDR3: CASFGPEQTQYF.

This clonotype is large (0.1 to 1%) by frequency. The J gene is TRBJ1-4, the V gene TRBV6-1; TCRdb names TRBD1, which stays unverified in the absence of DNA. The CDR3 loop spans 14 amino acids. CDR1 is MNHNS and CDR2 is SASEGT in the germline V gene. CDR3 sequence: CASASRGEYEKLFF.

According to its frequency, this clonotype is medium-sized. The V and J genes are TRBV24-1 and TRBJ1-3; TCRdb's D gene call, TRBD1, goes unchecked for lack of DNA. CDR3 length: 16 residues. CDR1 is KGHDR, CDR2 SFDVKD, per germline. CDR3 region: CATSDPDRNSGNTIYF.

Here the CDR3 reads CASSLEGSMNFYGYTF. This rearrangement joins TRBV27 to TRBJ1-2. The CDR3 length is 16 residues. Germline lookup yields CDR1 MNHEY and CDR2 SMNVEV (reference sequence).

This clonotype is called medium-sized based on its frequency. This chain links TRBV5-1 with TRBJ2-5; as DNA is missing, the TRBD1 call by TCRdb cannot be tested. This CDR3 comprises 15 residues. Germline CDR1 is SGHRS and CDR2 is YFSETQ. CDR3 protein: CASSGGGGRSETQYF.

V gene TRBV11-1 combines with J gene TRBJ2-1; TCRdb calls TRBD1, which cannot be checked without DNA. The CDR3 spans 16 residues. CDR1 and CDR2 from the germline V gene are SGHAT and FQDESV (reference sequence). The CDR3 loop is CASSPRSGQAYNEQFF.

The genes are TRBV29-1 and TRBJ2-5; TCRdb picks TRBD1, but there is no DNA to check that call. CDR1 is SQVTM, CDR2 ANQGSEA, per germline. The CDR3 runs to 14 residues. CDR3 amino acids: CSVAGTGGKETQYF. Looking up the rest from reference TRBV29-1 and TRBJ2-5 gives the full variable domain: SAVISQKPSRDICQRGTSLTIQCQVDSQVTMMFWYRQQPGQSLTLIATANQGSEATYESGFVIDKFPISRPNLTFSTLTVSNMSPEDSSIYLCSVAGTGGKETQYFGPGTRLLVL.

This clonotype counts as hyperexpanded by frequency. The J gene is TRBJ1-2, the V gene TRBV5-6. Germline CDR1 is SGHDT and CDR2 is YYEEEE. This CDR3 is 13 amino acids long. This chain's CDR3 is CASSFRSENGYTF.

The chain combines TRBV19 with TRBJ1-5; the TRBD1 assignment by TCRdb is unverifiable without DNA. This CDR3 has 15 amino acids. Germline V gene data show CDR1 as LNHDA and CDR2 as SQIVND (reference sequence). CDR3 loop: CASSIERGRRQPQHF.

V usage is TRBV29-1 and J usage is TRBJ1-2; the D call from TCRdb, TRBD1, cannot be confirmed without DNA. Germline V CDR1 and CDR2: SQVTM, ANQGSEA. The CDR3 extends over 14 amino acids. The CDR3 spells CSVVRPDAHYGYTF.

The chain carries TRBV30 and TRBJ2-5; no DNA is available, so the TRBD1 call from TCRdb remains unchecked. CDR1 and CDR2 (germline): GTSNPN, SVGIG (reference sequence). CDR3 size: 14 residues. The CDR3 loop reads CAWSTGQIQETQYF. Complete variable domain (other parts from reference TRBV30 and TRBJ2-5): SQTIHQWPATLVQPVGSPLSLECTVEGTSNPNLYWYRQAAGRGLQLLFYSVGIGQISSEVPQNLSASRPQDRQFILSSKKLLLSDSGFYLCAWSTGQIQETQYFGPGTRLLVL.

The chain carries TRBV5-5 and TRBJ1-1; TCRdb indicates TRBD1, and absent DNA this call remains unverified. Germline V gene lookup returns CDR1 SGHKS and CDR2 YYEKEE (reference sequence). The CDR3 is 16 residues long. CDR3 region: CASSLPPSRDATEAFF.

Considering frequency, this clonotype is medium-sized. This rearrangement joins TRBV28 to TRBJ2-7. Germline V gives CDR1 MDHEN, CDR2 SYDVKM. CDR3 length: 14 amino acids. The CDR3 is CASSLFSGSYEQYF.

This clonotype is identified as medium-sized from frequency. The chain carries TRBV20-1 and TRBJ2-1; there is no DNA to check the TCRdb D call of TRBD2. This CDR3 region has 15 residues. The germline V gene has CDR1 DFQATT and CDR2 SNEGSKA (reference sequence). CDR3 sequence reads: CSAPMPGRVDNEQFF.

The chain is built from TRBV19 and TRBJ2-1; TCRdb designates TRBD2, a call that cannot be tested without DNA. Germline V gives CDR1 LNHDA, CDR2 SQIVND (reference sequence). This CDR3 has 13 amino acids. CDR3 region: CASSISGVNEQFF.

V gene TRBV19 combines with J gene TRBJ1-4. Germline V gives CDR1 LNHDA, CDR2 SQIVND (reference sequence). CDR3 size: 14 residues. CDR3: CASSIRLTNEKLFF.

The CDR3 region is CASKTGGLNTEAFF. The chain uses TRBV12-3 or TRBV12-4 and TRBJ1-1; TCRdb indicates TRBD1, and absent DNA this call remains unverified. The CDR3 consists of 14 residues.

Frequency places this clonotype as large. V and J are TRBV6-2 or TRBV6-3 and TRBJ2-7. The CDR3 has 15 residues. CDR1 MNHEY and CDR2 SVGEGT come from the germline V gene. The CDR3 loop reads CASNKRSGRAYEQYF.

The V call is TRBV4-2, the J call TRBJ2-1; TCRdb gives TRBD2 as the D gene, but with no DNA this cannot be confirmed. Germline V CDR1 and CDR2: LGHNA, YNFKEQ. The CDR3 is 16 amino acids. The CDR3 sequence: CASSQDWTSGVNEQFF.

This clonotype is identified as medium-sized from frequency. The rearrangement joins TRBV4-1 to TRBJ2-1; TCRdb's D call of TRBD1 is untestable without DNA. Germline values: CDR1 MGHRA, CDR2 YSYEKL. CDR3 length: 15 residues. CDR3 residues: CASSAQGGAGYEQFF.

This chain uses TRBV9 with TRBJ2-1; lacking DNA, the TRBD1 call made by TCRdb goes unchecked. Germline lookup yields CDR1 SGDLS and CDR2 YYNGEE. This CDR3 contains 14 residues. The CDR3 loop is CASSVGTGSSEQFF.

The chain uses TRBV29-1 and TRBJ2-2; there is no DNA to check the TCRdb D call of TRBD1. The CDR3 is 15 residues long. Per germline, CDR1 SQVTM and CDR2 ANQGSEA. This CDR3 reads CSVEDETGSTGELFF.

This clonotype is labeled medium-sized based on frequency. This chain joins TRBV25-1 and TRBJ2-7; absent DNA, TCRdb's TRBD1 call cannot be checked. Germline CDR1 is MGHDK and CDR2 is SYGVNS. This CDR3 region has 17 residues. The CDR3 loop is CASSEWGFRTETYEQYF.

Considering frequency, this clonotype is large (0.1 to 1%). The rearrangement links TRBV6-5 to TRBJ1-2. CDR3 length equals 15 residues. Germline V gene data show CDR1 as MNHEY and CDR2 as SVGAGI. This chain's CDR3 is CASSARRTQDYGYTF.